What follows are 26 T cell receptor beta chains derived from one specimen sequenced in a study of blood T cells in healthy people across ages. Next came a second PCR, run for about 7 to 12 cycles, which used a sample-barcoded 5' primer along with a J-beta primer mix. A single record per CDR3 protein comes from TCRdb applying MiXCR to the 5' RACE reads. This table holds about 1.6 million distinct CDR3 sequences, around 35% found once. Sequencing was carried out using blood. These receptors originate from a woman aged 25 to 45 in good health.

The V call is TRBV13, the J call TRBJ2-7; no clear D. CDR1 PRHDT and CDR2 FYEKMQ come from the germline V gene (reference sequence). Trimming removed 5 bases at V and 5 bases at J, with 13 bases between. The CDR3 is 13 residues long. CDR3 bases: TGTGCCAGCAGCGCCGCGCTGCACGACGAGCAGTACTTC. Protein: CASSAALHDEQYF.

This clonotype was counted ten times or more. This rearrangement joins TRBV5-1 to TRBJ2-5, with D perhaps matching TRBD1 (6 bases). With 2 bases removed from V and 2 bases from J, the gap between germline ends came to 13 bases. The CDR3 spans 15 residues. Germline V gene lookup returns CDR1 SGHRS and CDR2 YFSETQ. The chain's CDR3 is CASSLTNREQETQYF. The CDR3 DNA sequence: TGCGCCAGCAGCTTAACAAACAGGGAACAAGAGACCCAGTACTTC.

The DNA of the CDR3 is TGTGCCAGCAATTTTTCCGGGACAGGGCAAGAGACCCAGTACTTC. Amino acids: CASNFSGTGQETQYF. The chain links TRBV6-6 to TRBJ2-5, with 9 bases aligning to TRBD1. Germline values: CDR1 MNHNY, CDR2 SVGAGI (reference sequence). With 7 bases clipped from V and 2 bases from J, the junction kept 8 bases outside the gene matches. This CDR3 contains 15 residues.

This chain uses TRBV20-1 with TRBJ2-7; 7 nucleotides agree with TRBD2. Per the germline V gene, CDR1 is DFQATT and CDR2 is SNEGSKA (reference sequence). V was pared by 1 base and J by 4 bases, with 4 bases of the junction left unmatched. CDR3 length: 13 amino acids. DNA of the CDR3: TGCAGTGCTAGAGTCGCGGGAGTATACGAGCAGTACTTC. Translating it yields CSARVAGVYEQYF.

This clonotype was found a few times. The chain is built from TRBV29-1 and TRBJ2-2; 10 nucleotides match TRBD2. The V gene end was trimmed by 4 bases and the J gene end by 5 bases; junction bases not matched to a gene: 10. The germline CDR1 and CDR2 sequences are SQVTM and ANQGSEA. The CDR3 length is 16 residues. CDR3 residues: CSVGGVAGGRTGELFF. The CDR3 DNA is TGCAGCGTTGGAGGGGTAGCGGGAGGAAGGACCGGGGAGCTGTTTTTT.

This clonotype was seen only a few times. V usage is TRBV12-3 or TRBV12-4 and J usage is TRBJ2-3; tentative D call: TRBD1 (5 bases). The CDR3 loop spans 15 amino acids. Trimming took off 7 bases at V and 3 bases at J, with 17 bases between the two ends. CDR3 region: CASIPGEKGTDTQYF. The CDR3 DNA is TGTGCCAGCATCCCCGGCGAAAAGGGGACAGATACGCAGTATTTT.

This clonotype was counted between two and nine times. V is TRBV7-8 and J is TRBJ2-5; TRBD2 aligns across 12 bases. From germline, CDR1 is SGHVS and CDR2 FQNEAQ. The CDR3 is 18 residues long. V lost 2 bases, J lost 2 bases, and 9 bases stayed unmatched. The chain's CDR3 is CASSLSSGLAGVQETQYF. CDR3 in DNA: TGTGCCAGCAGCTTATCGTCGGGACTAGCGGGTGTTCAAGAGACCCAGTACTTC.

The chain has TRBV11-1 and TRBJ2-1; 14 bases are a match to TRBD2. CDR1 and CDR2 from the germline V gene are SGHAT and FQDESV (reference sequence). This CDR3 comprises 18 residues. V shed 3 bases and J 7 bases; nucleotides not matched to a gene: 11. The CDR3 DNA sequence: TGTGCCAGCAGCTTTTGGGGGAGGACTAGCGGGGGGATAAATGAGCAGTTCTTC. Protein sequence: CASSFWGRTSGGINEQFF.

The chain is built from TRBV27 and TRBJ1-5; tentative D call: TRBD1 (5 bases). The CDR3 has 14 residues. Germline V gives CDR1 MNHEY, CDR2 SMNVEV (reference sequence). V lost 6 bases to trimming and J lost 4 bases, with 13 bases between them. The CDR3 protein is CASRLRRENQPQHF. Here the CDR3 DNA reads TGTGCCAGCAGGTTACGCAGGGAGAATCAGCCCCAGCATTTT.

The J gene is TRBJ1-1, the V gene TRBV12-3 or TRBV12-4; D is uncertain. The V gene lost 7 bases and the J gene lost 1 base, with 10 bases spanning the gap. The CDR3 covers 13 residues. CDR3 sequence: CASTKLSNTEAFF. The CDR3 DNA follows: TGTGCCAGCACCAAACTCTCGAACACTGAAGCTTTCTTT.

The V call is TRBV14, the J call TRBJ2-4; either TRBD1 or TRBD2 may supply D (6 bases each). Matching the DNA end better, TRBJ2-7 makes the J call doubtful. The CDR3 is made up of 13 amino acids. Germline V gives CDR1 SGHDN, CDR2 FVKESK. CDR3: CASSDLGGREQYF. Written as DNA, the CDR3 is TGTGCCAGCAGCGATCTTGGGGGGCGCGAGCAGTACTTC.

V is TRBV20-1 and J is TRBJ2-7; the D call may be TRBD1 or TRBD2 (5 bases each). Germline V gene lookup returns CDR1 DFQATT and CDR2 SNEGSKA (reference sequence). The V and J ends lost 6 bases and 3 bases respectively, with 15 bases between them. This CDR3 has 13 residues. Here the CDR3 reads CSAPGGGSYEQYF. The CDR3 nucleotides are TGCAGTGCACCTGGGGGTGGGAGCTACGAGCAGTACTTC.

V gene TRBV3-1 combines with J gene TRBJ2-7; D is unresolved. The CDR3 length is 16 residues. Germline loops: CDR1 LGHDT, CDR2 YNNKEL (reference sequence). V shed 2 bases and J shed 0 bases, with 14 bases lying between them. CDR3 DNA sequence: TGTGCCAGCAGCCAATTTCCGGGCCTAAGCTCCTACGAGCAGTACTTC. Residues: CASSQFPGLSSYEQYF.

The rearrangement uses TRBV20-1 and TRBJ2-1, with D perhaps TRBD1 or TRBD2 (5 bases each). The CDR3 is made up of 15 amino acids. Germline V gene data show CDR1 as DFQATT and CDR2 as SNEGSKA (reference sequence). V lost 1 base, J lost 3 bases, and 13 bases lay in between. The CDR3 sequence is CSARVRGRIYNEQFF. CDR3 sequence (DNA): TGCAGTGCTAGAGTTAGGGGACGAATCTACAATGAGCAGTTCTTC.

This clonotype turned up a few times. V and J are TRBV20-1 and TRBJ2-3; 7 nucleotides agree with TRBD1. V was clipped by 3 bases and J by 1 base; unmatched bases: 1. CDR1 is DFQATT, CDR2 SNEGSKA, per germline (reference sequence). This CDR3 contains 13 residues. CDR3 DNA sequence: TGCAGTGCTAGTCAGGGGGGCACAGATACGCAGTATTTT. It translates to CSASQGGTDTQYF.

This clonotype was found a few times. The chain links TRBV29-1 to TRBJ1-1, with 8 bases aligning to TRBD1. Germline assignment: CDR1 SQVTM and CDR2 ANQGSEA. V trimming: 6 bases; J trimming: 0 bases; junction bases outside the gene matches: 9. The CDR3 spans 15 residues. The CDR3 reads CSVAGQEILNTEAFF. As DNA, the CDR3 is TGCAGCGTGGCGGGACAGGAGATCCTGAACACTGAAGCTTTCTTT.

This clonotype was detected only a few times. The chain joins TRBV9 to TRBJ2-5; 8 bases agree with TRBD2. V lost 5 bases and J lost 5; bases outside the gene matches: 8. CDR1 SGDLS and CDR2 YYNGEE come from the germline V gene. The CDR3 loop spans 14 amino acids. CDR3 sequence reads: CASSFSQRGETQYF. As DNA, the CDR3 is TGTGCCAGCAGTTTTAGCCAGCGGGGGGAGACCCAGTACTTC.

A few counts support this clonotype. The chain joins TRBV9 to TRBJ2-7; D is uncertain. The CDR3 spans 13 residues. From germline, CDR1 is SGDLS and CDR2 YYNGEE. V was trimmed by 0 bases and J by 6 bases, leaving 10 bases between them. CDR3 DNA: TGTGCCAGCAGCGTAGAAGTCGGCAGCGAGCAGTACTTC. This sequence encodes CASSVEVGSEQYF.

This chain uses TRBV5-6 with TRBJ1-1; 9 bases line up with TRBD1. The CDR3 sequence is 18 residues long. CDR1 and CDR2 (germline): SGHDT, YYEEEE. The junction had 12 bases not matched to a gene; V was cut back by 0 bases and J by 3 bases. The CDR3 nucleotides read TGTGCCAGCAGCTTGGCGGTTGGGACAGGGCCTTGGGACACTGAAGCTTTCTTT. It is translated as CASSLAVGTGPWDTEAFF.

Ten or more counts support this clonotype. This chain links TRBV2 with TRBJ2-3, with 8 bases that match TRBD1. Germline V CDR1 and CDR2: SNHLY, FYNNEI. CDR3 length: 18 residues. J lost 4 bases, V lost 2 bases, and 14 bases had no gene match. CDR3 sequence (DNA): TGTGCCAGCAGTGAACCTACGGCCCCGGGACAGGTCTCAGATACGCAGTATTTT. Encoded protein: CASSEPTAPGQVSDTQYF.

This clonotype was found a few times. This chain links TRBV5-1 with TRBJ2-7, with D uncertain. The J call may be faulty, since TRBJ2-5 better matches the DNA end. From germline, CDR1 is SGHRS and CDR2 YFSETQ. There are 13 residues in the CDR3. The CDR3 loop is CASSLRTEETQYF. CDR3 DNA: TGCGCCAGCAGCTTGCGGACGGAAGAGACCCAGTACTTC.

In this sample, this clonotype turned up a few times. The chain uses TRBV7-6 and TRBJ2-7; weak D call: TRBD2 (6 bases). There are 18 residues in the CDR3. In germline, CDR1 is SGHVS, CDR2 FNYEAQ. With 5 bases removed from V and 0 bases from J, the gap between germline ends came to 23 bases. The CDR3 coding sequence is TGTGCCAGCAGCATAAAGCCCCCCCGGGGACTGCTCTCCTACGAGCAGTACTTC. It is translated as CASSIKPPRGLLSYEQYF.

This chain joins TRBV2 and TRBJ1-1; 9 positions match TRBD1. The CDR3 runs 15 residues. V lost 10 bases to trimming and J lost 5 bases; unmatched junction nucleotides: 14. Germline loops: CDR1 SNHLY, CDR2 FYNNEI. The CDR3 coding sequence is TGTGCCAAGACACAGGGGGCCTCTAGGGGGACTGAAGCTTTCTTT. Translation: CAKTQGASRGTEAFF. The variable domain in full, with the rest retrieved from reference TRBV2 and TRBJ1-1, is EPEVTQTPSHQVTQMGQEVILRCVPISNHLYFYWYRQILGQKVEFLVSFYNNEISEKSEIFDDQFSVERPDGSNFTLKIRSTKLEDSAMYFCAKTQGASRGTEAFFGQGTRLTVV.

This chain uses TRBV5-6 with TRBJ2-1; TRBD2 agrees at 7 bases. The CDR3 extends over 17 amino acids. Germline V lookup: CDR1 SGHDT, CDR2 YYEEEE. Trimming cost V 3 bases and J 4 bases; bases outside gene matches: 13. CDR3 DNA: TGTGCCAGCAGCTCTCCGAGAGGCGGGAGTGGGTACAATGAGCAGTTCTTC. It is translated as CASSSPRGGSGYNEQFF.

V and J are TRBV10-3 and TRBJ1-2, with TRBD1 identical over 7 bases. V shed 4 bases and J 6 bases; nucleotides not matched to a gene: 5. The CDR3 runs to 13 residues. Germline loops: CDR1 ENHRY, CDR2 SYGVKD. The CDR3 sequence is CAISVDRDNGYTF. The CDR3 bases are TGTGCCATCAGTGTTGACAGGGATAATGGCTACACCTTC.

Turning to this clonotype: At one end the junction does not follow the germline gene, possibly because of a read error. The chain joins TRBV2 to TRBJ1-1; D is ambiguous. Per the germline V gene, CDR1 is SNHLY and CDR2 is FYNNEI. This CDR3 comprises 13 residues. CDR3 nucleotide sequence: TGTGCCAGCAATGAAGAGCGGAACACTGAAGCTTTCTTT. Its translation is CASNEERNTEAFF.